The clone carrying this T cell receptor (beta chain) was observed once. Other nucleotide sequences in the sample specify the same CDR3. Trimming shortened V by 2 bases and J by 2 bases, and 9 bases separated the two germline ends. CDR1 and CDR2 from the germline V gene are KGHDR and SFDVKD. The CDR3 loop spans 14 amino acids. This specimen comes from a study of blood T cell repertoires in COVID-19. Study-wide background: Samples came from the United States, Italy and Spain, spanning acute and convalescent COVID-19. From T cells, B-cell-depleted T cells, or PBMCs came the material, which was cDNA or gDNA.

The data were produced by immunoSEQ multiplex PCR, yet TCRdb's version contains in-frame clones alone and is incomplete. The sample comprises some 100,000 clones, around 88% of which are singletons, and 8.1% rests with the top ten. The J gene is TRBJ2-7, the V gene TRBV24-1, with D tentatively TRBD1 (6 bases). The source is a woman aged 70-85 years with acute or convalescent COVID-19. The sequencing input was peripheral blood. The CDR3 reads CATSDSGVPYEQYF. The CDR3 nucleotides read TGTGCCACCAGTGATTCAGGGGTCCCCTACGAGCAGTACTTC.